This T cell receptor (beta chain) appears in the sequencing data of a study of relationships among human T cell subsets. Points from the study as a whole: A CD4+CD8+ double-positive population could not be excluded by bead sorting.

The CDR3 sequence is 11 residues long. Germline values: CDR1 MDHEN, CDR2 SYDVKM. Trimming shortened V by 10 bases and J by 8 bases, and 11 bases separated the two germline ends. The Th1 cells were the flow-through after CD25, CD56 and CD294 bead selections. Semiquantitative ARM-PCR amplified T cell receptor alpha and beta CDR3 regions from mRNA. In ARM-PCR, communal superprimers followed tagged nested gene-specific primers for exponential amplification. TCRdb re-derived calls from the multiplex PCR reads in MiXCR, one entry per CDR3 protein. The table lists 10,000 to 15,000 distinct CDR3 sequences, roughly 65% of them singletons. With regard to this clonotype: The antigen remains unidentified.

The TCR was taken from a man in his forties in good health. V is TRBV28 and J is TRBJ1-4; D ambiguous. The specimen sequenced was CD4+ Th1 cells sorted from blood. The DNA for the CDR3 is TGTGCCACCTTTTTCAGGGAAAAACTGTTTTTT. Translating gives CATFFREKLFF.